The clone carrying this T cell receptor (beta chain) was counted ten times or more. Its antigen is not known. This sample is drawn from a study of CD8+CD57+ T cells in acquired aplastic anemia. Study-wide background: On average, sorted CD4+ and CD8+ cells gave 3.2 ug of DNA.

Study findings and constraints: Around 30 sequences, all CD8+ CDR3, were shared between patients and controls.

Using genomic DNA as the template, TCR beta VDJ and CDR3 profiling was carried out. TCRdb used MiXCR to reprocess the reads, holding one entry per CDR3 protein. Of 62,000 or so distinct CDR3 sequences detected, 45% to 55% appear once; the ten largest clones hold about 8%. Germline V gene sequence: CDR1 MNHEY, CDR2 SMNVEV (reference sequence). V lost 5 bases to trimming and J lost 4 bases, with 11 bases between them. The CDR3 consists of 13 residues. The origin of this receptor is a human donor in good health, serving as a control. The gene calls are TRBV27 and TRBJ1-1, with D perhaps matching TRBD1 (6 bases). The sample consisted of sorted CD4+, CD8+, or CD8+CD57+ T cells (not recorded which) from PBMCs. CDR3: CASSPQGSTEAFF. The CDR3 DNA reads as TGTGCCAGCAGTCCACAGGGTTCCACTGAAGCTTTCTTT.